The clone carrying this T cell receptor (beta chain) has only a few counts. Its antigen remains unknown. Any gene name here is a mouse gene name. The read ends 4 residues before the CDR3 terminus; that terminus is restored from the germline J gene. It was cDNA, reverse transcribed from extracted RNA, that served as the sequencing template. Profiled with immunoSEQ multiplex PCR; TCRdb holds only in-frame clones, not every one. The sample presents about 110,000 clones, none singletons. The source of the sample is a study of CD8+ T cells in alopecia areata. Study information: Female approximately 6-11-week-old C3H/HeJ recipients received skin from 6-12-month-old C3H/HeJ graft donors with spontaneous alopecia.

The V end was cut by 1 base, the J end by 0 bases, with 8 bases between. The CDR3 sequence is 14 residues long. The germline V gene encodes CDR1 NNHDY and CDR2 SYVADS. Study observations and caveats: Scalp lesions, especially in alopecia totalis/universalis, had higher clonality than normal scalp.

Sequenced input: lesional skin. The source is a C3H/HeJ mouse with alopecia areata. Strain MHC haplotype: H2-k. V gene TRBV13-3 combines with J gene TRBJ2-7; no definite D call. CDR3 residues: CASSDLGLSYEQYF. CDR3 DNA (partial): TGTGCCAGCAGTGATTTGGGTCTCTCCTAT.